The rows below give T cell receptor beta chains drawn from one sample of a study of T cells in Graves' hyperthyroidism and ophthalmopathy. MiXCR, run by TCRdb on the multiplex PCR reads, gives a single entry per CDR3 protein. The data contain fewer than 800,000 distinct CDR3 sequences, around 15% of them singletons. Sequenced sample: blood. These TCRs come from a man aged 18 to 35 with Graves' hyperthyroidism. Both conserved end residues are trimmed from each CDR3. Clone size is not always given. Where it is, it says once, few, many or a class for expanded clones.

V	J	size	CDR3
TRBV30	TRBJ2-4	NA	AWKEKAVLNIQY
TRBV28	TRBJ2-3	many	ASSRGGVQDTQY
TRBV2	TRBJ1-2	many	ASRADVGYGYT
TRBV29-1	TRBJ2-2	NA	SVGRQGSGELF
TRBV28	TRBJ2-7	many	ASRRTSGISYEQY
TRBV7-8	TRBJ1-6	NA	ASSLADRGRRNSPLH
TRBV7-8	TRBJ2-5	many	ASSPPSTGDEETQY
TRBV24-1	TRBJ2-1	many	ATSDPAGAYNEQF
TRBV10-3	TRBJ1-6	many	AISGVGTSPLH
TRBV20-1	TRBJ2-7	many	SAGRDSYEQY
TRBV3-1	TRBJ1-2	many	ASSPGGTFYGYT
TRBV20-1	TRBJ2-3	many	SASPLAPTWDTQY
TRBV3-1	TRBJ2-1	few	ASSQGGGAGGQF
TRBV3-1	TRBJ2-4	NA	ASSQDQVGAGQY
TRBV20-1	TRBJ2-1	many	SAVGYEQF
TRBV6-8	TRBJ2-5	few	ASSYRTERPETQY
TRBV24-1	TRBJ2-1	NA	ATSAIGGVGGNEQF
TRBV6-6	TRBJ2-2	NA	ASSYSSPGANTGELF
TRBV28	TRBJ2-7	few	ASSLQGQGFYEQY
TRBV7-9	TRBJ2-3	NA	ASSKSAPSTDTQY
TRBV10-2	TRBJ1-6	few	ASSASGQGANSPLH
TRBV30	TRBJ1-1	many	AVRGPNTEAF
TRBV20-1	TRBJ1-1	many	SARGDRGNTEAF
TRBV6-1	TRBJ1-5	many	ASLMGGGDGQPQH
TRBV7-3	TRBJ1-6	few	ASSLLPGVSPLH
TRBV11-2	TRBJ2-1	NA	ASSLGVSGSGSYNEQF